A single sample is the source of the 22 T cell receptor beta chains below, sequenced in a study of blood T cell repertoires in COVID-19. The data were produced by immunoSEQ multiplex PCR, yet TCRdb's version contains in-frame clones alone and is incomplete. The data show 300,000 or so clones, about 87% seen once. The sample consisted of peripheral blood. The receptors were sampled from a woman between 35 and 50 years old with acute or convalescent COVID-19.

J is TRBJ2-3 and V is TRBV6-5; the match to TRBD2 covers 9 bases. With 7 bases clipped from V and 3 bases from J, the junction kept 5 bases outside the gene matches. Germline CDR1 is MNHEY and CDR2 is SVGAGI. The CDR3 sequence is 14 residues long. CDR3 protein: CASTSGAGTDTQYF. CDR3 nucleotides: TGTGCCAGCACTAGCGGGGCCGGGACAGATACGCAGTATTTT.

This chain joins TRBV10-3 and TRBJ1-2; 8 bases agree with TRBD1. V lost 10 bases, J lost 6 bases, and 7 bases stayed unmatched. The CDR3 totals 12 residues. CDR1 and CDR2 from the germline V gene are ENHRY and SYGVKD. The DNA of the CDR3 is TGTGCCACCTCAGGACAGGGCGATGGCTACACCTTC. Translating gives CATSGQGDGYTF.

This clone showed up just once. The chain carries TRBV4-1 and TRBJ2-1; weak D call: TRBD1 (7 bases). Trimming left V 4 bases short and J 7 bases short, with 17 bases between. The CDR3 extends over 15 amino acids. Germline V gene sequence: CDR1 MGHRA, CDR2 YSYEKL. CDR3 sequence: CASSPGGGRGNEQFF. For the CDR3, the DNA is TGCGCCAGCAGCCCTGGAGGGGGCAGGGGAAATGAGCAGTTCTTC.

The chain combines TRBV10-3 with TRBJ2-3, with D perhaps matching TRBD1 (7 bases). The CDR3 is made up of 15 amino acids. CDR1 is ENHRY and CDR2 is SYGVKD in the germline V gene. V was clipped by 4 bases and J by 2 bases, with 13 bases between them. CDR3 nucleotide sequence: TGTGCCATCAGTGCGGGCAGGGGGGACACAGATACGCAGTATTTT. This encodes CAISAGRGDTDTQYF.

Here the CDR3 reads CASSQTLATNEKLFF. In nucleotides, the CDR3 is TGTGCCAGCAGCCAAACACTAGCAACTAATGAAAAACTGTTTTTT. The chain combines TRBV3-1 (or the pseudogene TRBV3-2) with TRBJ1-4; D call uncertain. CDR1 is LGHDT, CDR2 YNNKEL, per germline (reference sequence). This CDR3 is 15 amino acids long. Trimming took 2 bases from V and 0 from J, leaving 7 bases between them.

This rearrangement joins TRBV27 to TRBJ1-1; a possible D gene is TRBD1 (6 bases). Germline V gives CDR1 MNHEY, CDR2 SMNVEV (reference sequence). Trimming removed 5 bases from V and 2 bases from J, with 12 bases in between. This CDR3 is built from 14 residues. In DNA form, the CDR3 reads TGTGCCAGCAGTGACAGGCTTCAAAACACTGAAGCTTTCTTT. Protein sequence: CASSDRLQNTEAFF.

This chain joins TRBV30 and TRBJ1-1; 8 positions agree with TRBD1. Germline V gene lookup returns CDR1 GTSNPN and CDR2 SVGIG (reference sequence). With V trimmed by 2 bases and J by 7 bases, 6 bases remained unmatched. CDR3 length: 13 residues. The CDR3 reads CAWSFQGASEAFF. CDR3 coding DNA: TGTGCCTGGAGTTTTCAGGGGGCTAGTGAAGCTTTCTTT. The variable domain in full, completed from reference TRBV30 and TRBJ1-1, reads SQTIHQWPATLVQPVGSPLSLECTVEGTSNPNLYWYRQAAGRGLQLLFYSVGIGQISSEVPQNLSASRPQDRQFILSSKKLLLSDSGFYLCAWSFQGASEAFFGQGTRLTVV.

The chain joins TRBV4-2 to TRBJ2-2, with TRBD2 matching 15 bases. J was trimmed by 7 bases and V by 3 bases; bases with no gene match: 12. This CDR3 comprises 19 residues. The germline V gene has CDR1 LGHNA and CDR2 YNFKEQ. The CDR3 loop reads CASSQEPGLAGGRGGELFF. In DNA form, the CDR3 reads TGTGCCAGCAGCCAGGAACCGGGACTAGCGGGGGGCCGGGGCGGGGAGCTGTTTTTT.

The genes are TRBV6-5 and TRBJ1-1; D uncertain. Trimming stripped 4 bases from V and 7 bases from J, with 13 bases between. Germline V gene sequence: CDR1 MNHEY, CDR2 SVGAGI. The CDR3 is 13 amino acids. CDR3 DNA: TGTGCCAGCAGTTTGGTCAAGCTGGTTGAAGCTTTCTTT. This translates into CASSLVKLVEAFF.

The chain has TRBV11-3 and TRBJ2-1, with 7 nucleotides matching TRBD2. The ends lost 5 bases at V and 5 bases at J; junction bases unmatched: 12. Germline loops: CDR1 SGHNT, CDR2 YENEEA. CDR3 length: 16 amino acids. The chain's CDR3 is CASSLLGRPDNNEQFF. DNA for the CDR3: TGTGCCAGCAGCCTCCTCGGGAGGCCTGATAACAATGAGCAGTTCTTC. Based on the CDR3 plus reference TRBV11-3 and TRBJ2-1, the full variable domain is EAGVVQSPRYKIIEKKQPVAFWCNPISGHNTLYWYLQNLGQGPELLIRYENEEAVDDSQLPKDRFSAERLKGVDSTLKIQPAELGDSAVYLCASSLLGRPDNNEQFFGPGTRLTVL.

The V call is TRBV30, the J call TRBJ2-1; the match to TRBD2 covers 11 bases. This CDR3 spans 12 amino acids. Germline trimming cut 4 bases from V and 7 bases from J; bases unmatched to any gene: 0. Germline V gene data show CDR1 as GTSNPN and CDR2 as SVGIG (reference sequence). CDR3 sequence reads: CAWTSGRNEQFF. DNA for the CDR3: TGTGCCTGGACTAGCGGGAGGAATGAGCAGTTCTTC.

The rearrangement joins TRBV9 to TRBJ2-5; 8 bases are a match to TRBD2. The length of the CDR3 is 15 residues. Germline V gene lookup returns CDR1 SGDLS and CDR2 YYNGEE. The trim removed 1 base at V and 5 bases at J, leaving 7 bases unmatched. The CDR3 sequence is CASSVSGGAYETQYF. DNA for the CDR3: TGTGCCAGCAGCGTATCGGGGGGGGCCTATGAGACCCAGTACTTC.

This chain links TRBV3-1 (or the pseudogene TRBV3-2) with TRBJ1-1; D remains ambiguous. With 1 base removed from V and 6 bases from J, the gap between germline ends came to 9 bases. CDR1 is LGHDT and CDR2 is YNNKEL in the germline V gene (reference sequence). The CDR3 is 13 amino acids. CDR3 amino acids: CASSQAGRAEAFF. In nucleotides, the CDR3 is TGTGCCAGCAGCCAAGCTGGGAGGGCTGAAGCTTTCTTT.

The J gene is TRBJ2-2, the V gene TRBV5-1; possible D gene TRBD1, 5 bases. Germline CDR1 reads SGHRS; CDR2 reads YFSETQ. The CDR3 is 14 residues long. V shed 0 bases and J shed 7 bases, with 10 bases lying between them. The CDR3 sequence: CASSLVPQGGELFF. CDR3 coding DNA: TGCGCCAGCAGCTTGGTACCCCAGGGCGGGGAGCTGTTTTTT.

The V and J genes are TRBV10-3 and TRBJ2-2; maybe TRBD2 (6 bases). The V gene's germline CDR1 is ENHRY and CDR2 SYGVKD. V gave up 8 bases and J gave up 5 bases, with 9 bases separating them. The CDR3 extends over 12 amino acids. The CDR3, as DNA: TGTGCCATCGCCGCGGGAACCGGGGAGCTGTTTTTT. Translation gives CAIAAGTGELFF.

This chain links TRBV2 with TRBJ2-2; D is unresolved. Germline-derived CDR1 and CDR2 are SNHLY and FYNNEI. This CDR3 contains 13 residues. The V gene lost 4 bases and the J gene lost 1 base, with 4 bases spanning the gap. CDR3 nucleotides: TGTGCCAGCAGTGCTCGGAACACCGGGGAGCTGTTTTTT. As protein: CASSARNTGELFF.

The chain is built from TRBV5-4 and TRBJ2-1; tentatively, D is TRBD2 (6 bases). Trimming removed 2 bases from V and 1 base from J, with 10 bases in between. The CDR3 runs to 15 residues. Germline V gene sequence: CDR1 SGHNT, CDR2 YYREEE (reference sequence). The CDR3 loop reads CASSFGGTSYNEQFF. Here the CDR3 DNA reads TGTGCCAGCAGCTTTGGGGGGACTTCCTACAATGAGCAGTTCTTC.

The chain couples TRBV2 to TRBJ2-1; D perhaps matches TRBD1 (6 bases). CDR3 size: 14 residues. V shed 7 bases and J shed 4 bases, with 14 bases lying between them. CDR1 and CDR2 from the germline V gene are SNHLY and FYNNEI. CDR3 region: CASKGTPAYNEQFF. For the CDR3, the DNA is TGTGCCAGCAAGGGGACACCGGCTTACAATGAGCAGTTCTTC.

V gene TRBV9 combines with J gene TRBJ2-5; 12 bases agree with TRBD2. With 4 bases clipped from V and 2 bases from J, the junction kept 3 bases outside the gene matches. This CDR3 has 15 residues. Germline assignment: CDR1 SGDLS and CDR2 YYNGEE. The CDR3 loop reads CASSLGTSGQETQYF. The CDR3 coding sequence is TGTGCCAGCAGCCTGGGGACTAGCGGGCAAGAGACCCAGTACTTC.

The rearrangement links TRBV10-3 to TRBJ2-3; TRBD1 aligns across 7 bases. The CDR3 sequence is 14 residues long. Germline values: CDR1 ENHRY, CDR2 SYGVKD. With V trimmed by 6 bases and J by 0 bases, 3 bases remained unmatched. The CDR3 sequence: CAIRGQTSTDTQYF. Written as DNA, the CDR3 is TGTGCCATCAGGGGACAGACTAGCACAGATACGCAGTATTTT.

V is TRBV9 and J is TRBJ1-2; D call uncertain. Germline V CDR1 and CDR2: SGDLS, YYNGEE. The CDR3 covers 15 residues. Deletions cut 3 bases from V and 4 bases from J, with 16 bases between. The CDR3 loop is CASSDHEDGIYGYTF. CDR3 sequence (DNA): TGTGCCAGCAGCGACCATGAGGACGGGATCTATGGCTACACCTTC.

This chain connects TRBV3-1 (or the pseudogene TRBV3-2) to TRBJ2-1; 11 nucleotides align to TRBD2. The CDR3 is 15 amino acids. V trimming: 5 bases; J trimming: 3 bases; junction bases outside the gene matches: 3. Per germline, CDR1 LGHDT and CDR2 YNNKEL (reference sequence). The CDR3 loop is CASSLLAGDYNEQFF. For the CDR3, the DNA is TGTGCCAGCAGCTTACTAGCGGGGGACTACAATGAGCAGTTCTTC.